This is a list of T cell receptor beta chains from one sample in a study of blood T cell repertoires in COVID-19. Assay used: immunoSEQ multiplex PCR; TCRdb lists only in-frame clones, some missing. The data hold around 170,000 clones, with approximately 85% observed a single time. The specimen was PBMCs or T cells enriched from blood (not recorded which). The receptors were sampled from a woman between 18 and 29 years old who had recovered from COVID-19. The CDR3 runs from the conserved cysteine through the conserved F or W. Fields, in order: J gene, D gene, clone size, CDR3 length, V gene, CDR3 protein, CDR3 DNA. A D gene is named only where the DNA matches it firmly. Clone sizes are given selectively: once, few, many, or a class where the clone is expanded.

TRBJ2-7 | TRBD2 | NA | 14 | TRBV10-1 | CASSTSGESYEQYF | TGCGCCAGCAGTACTAGCGGGGAATCCTACGAGCAGTACTTC
TRBJ1-2 | NA | NA | 15 | TRBV6-5 | CASRPRYREDYGYTF | TGTGCCAGCAGACCACGTTACAGGGAAGACTATGGCTACACCTTC
TRBJ1-2 | NA | NA | 18 | TRBV4-3 | CASSQVSRPGESPGGYTF | TGCGCCAGCAGCCAAGTTAGCCGTCCGGGGGAGAGTCCGGGTGGCTACACCTTC
TRBJ1-5 | NA | NA | 15 | TRBV6-5 | CASSSRTTGWQPQHF | TGTGCCAGCAGTTCAAGAACGACAGGATGGCAGCCCCAGCATTTT
TRBJ2-7 | NA | NA | 15 | TRBV11-2 | CASSLFVSGTYEQYF | TGTGCCAGCAGCTTATTCGTCTCGGGGACCTACGAGCAGTACTTC
TRBJ1-2 | NA | NA | 12 | TRBV18 | CASSPTEYGYTF | TGTGCCAGCTCACCCACTGAGTATGGCTACACCTTC
TRBJ1-6 | NA | NA | 12 | TRBV30 | CAWSAGNSPLHF | TGTGCCTGGTCGGCAGGTAATTCACCCCTCCACTTT
TRBJ2-1 | NA | once | 14 | TRBV5-1 | CASSWGNSGYEQFF | TGCGCCAGCAGCTGGGGAAATAGCGGCTATGAGCAGTTCTTC
TRBJ1-1 | NA | NA | 15 | TRBV5-1 | CASSSQTGDYTEAFF | TGCGCCAGCAGCTCTCAAACGGGAGATTACACTGAAGCTTTCTTT
TRBJ1-4 | TRBD1 | NA | 15 | TRBV2 | CASGDRGRSGEKLFF | TGTGCCAGCGGGGACAGGGGGCGATCAGGTGAAAAACTGTTTTTT
TRBJ2-1 | TRBD2 | NA | 14 | TRBV30 | CAWRDPLAGNEQFF | TGTGCCTGGAGAGACCCACTAGCGGGAAATGAGCAGTTCTTC
TRBJ1-4 | TRBD1 | NA | 14 | TRBV28 | CASHLGQGVEKLFF | TGTGCCAGCCATTTGGGACAGGGGGTTGAAAAACTGTTTTTT
TRBJ2-5 | NA | NA | 14 | TRBV6-5 | CASSYAAEHETQYF | TGTGCCAGCAGTTACGCGGCAGAGCATGAGACCCAGTACTTC
TRBJ2-7 | TRBD2 | NA | 16 | TRBV5-1 | CASSFSSGGYLDEQYF | TGCGCCAGCAGCTTCTCTAGCGGGGGCTATCTTGACGAGCAGTACTTC
TRBJ1-2 | NA | NA | 11 | TRBV20-1 | CSAEERNGYTF | TGCAGTGCGGAAGAGAGGAATGGCTACACCTTC
TRBJ1-6 | TRBD1 | NA | 15 | TRBV5-4 | CASSLDRGSNSPLHF | TGTGCCAGCAGCTTGGACAGGGGATCGAATTCACCCCTCCACTTT
TRBJ1-2 | NA | NA | 11 | TRBV19 | CASSPSYGYTF | TGTGCCAGTAGTCCCTCCTATGGCTACACCTTC
TRBJ1-3 | NA | NA | 16 | TRBV28 | CASRGGNGFSGNTIYF | TGTGCCAGCAGGGGGGGGAACGGGTTCTCTGGAAACACCATATATTTT
TRBJ1-4 | NA | NA | 15 | TRBV3-1/TRBV3-2 | CASSQRPAADEKLFF | TGTGCCAGCAGCCAGAGGCCGGCGGCGGATGAAAAACTGTTTTTT
TRBJ2-7 | TRBD1 | NA | 15 | TRBV6-5 | CASSYSGTGSYEQYF | TGTGCCAGCAGTTACTCGGGGACAGGTTCCTACGAGCAGTACTTC
TRBJ2-7 | NA | NA | 13 | TRBV5-4 | CASSFTGSDEQYF | TGTGCCAGCAGCTTTACAGGGTCCGACGAGCAGTACTTC
TRBJ2-1 | NA | once | 13 | TRBV7-9 | CASSTLANHEQFF | TGTGCCAGCAGTACCCTAGCGAACCATGAGCAGTTCTTC
TRBJ2-7 | NA | once | 13 | TRBV4-1 | CASSHPGEYEQYF | TGCGCCAGCAGCCATCCTGGGGAGTACGAGCAGTACTTC
TRBJ2-7 | NA | NA | 16 | TRBV28 | CASSFHRDSISYEQYF | TGTGCCAGCAGTTTCCATCGGGATTCCATCTCCTACGAGCAGTACTTC
TRBJ1-1 | TRBD1 | once | 16 | TRBV2 | CASSLTGDAMNTEAFF | TGTGCCAGCAGTTTGACAGGGGACGCTATGAACACTGAAGCTTTCTTT
TRBJ1-6 | NA | NA | 15 | TRBV7-2 | CASSLRAFGVSPLHF | TGTGCCAGCAGCTTACGAGCATTTGGTGTTTCACCCCTCCACTTT
TRBJ2-5 | NA | NA | 13 | TRBV6-5 | CASGWGGGETQYF | TGTGCCAGCGGCTGGGGGGGCGGTGAGACCCAGTACTTC
TRBJ1-1 | NA | NA | 13 | TRBV19 | CASSTSRDTEAFF | TGTGCCAGTAGTACATCCCGGGACACTGAAGCTTTCTTT
TRBJ1-5 | NA | NA | 12 | TRBV10-2 | CASSAGDQPQHF | TGCGCCAGCAGTGCCGGGGATCAGCCCCAGCATTTT
TRBJ1-5 | NA | NA | 14 | TRBV3-1/TRBV3-2 | CASSQDSGNQPQHF | TGTGCCAGCAGCCAAGATTCCGGCAATCAGCCCCAGCATTTT
TRBJ1-6 | TRBD1 | NA | 15 | TRBV19 | CASSIAQGVKSPLHF | TGTGCCAGTAGTATAGCACAGGGGGTGAAATCACCCCTCCACTTT
TRBJ1-2 | TRBD1 | NA | 17 | TRBV28 | CASSLLETGGFDYGYTF | TGTGCCAGCAGTTTATTGGAGACAGGGGGTTTTGACTATGGCTACACCTTC
TRBJ1-2 | TRBD1 | NA | 16 | TRBV6-4 | CASSDLSSQGAYGYTF | TGTGCCAGCAGTGACCTCTCGTCCCAGGGGGCGTATGGCTACACCTTC
TRBJ1-6 | NA | NA | 13 | TRBV30 | CAWLSGGNSPLHF | TGTGCCTGGTTATCGGGTGGAAATTCACCCCTCCACTTT
TRBJ2-2 | TRBD2 | NA | 16 | TRBV9 | CASSSGTGGGTGELFF | TGTGCCAGCAGCTCCGGGACGGGGGGAGGCACCGGGGAGCTGTTTTTT
TRBJ2-3 | TRBD2 | NA | 16 | TRBV7-2 | CASSLSLPGGLDTQYF | TGTGCCAGCAGCTTAAGCCTGCCGGGGGGGCTAGATACGCAGTATTTT
TRBJ2-6 | NA | NA | 15 | TRBV7-9 | CASSLSRAGANVLTF | TGTGCCAGCAGCTTATCCAGGGCTGGGGCCAACGTCCTGACTTTC
TRBJ2-7 | NA | NA | 16 | TRBV5-6 | CASCSVLGDSGYEQYF | TGTGCCAGCTGCTCCGTTCTAGGGGATTCAGGCTACGAGCAGTACTTC
TRBJ1-5 | TRBD1 | NA | 15 | TRBV10-3 | CAISDSGGGNQPQHF | TGTGCCATCAGTGATTCAGGGGGCGGCAATCAGCCCCAGCATTTT
TRBJ1-1 | NA | few | 13 | TRBV2 | CASSGTVNTEAFF | TGTGCCAGCAGTGGGACAGTAAACACTGAAGCTTTCTTT
TRBJ2-3 | TRBD2 | NA | 15 | TRBV30 | CAWSELAGSTDTQYF | TGTGCCTGGAGTGAACTAGCGGGGAGCACAGATACGCAGTATTTT
TRBJ2-2 | TRBD1 | NA | 14 | TRBV24-1 | CATAGTGDTGELFF | TGTGCCACTGCCGGGACAGGGGACACCGGGGAGCTGTTTTTT
TRBJ1-5 | NA | NA | 13 | TRBV4-1 | CASSQGAGQPQHF | TGCGCCAGCAGCCAAGGGGCGGGCCAGCCCCAGCATTTT
TRBJ2-7 | NA | NA | 15 | TRBV19 | CASSIGGTLPYEQYF | TGTGCCAGTAGTATAGGAGGGACACTGCCCTACGAGCAGTACTTC
TRBJ2-6 | NA | NA | 15 | TRBV28 | CASSFQFSGANVLTF | TGTGCCAGCAGTTTTCAGTTCTCTGGGGCCAACGTCCTGACTTTC
TRBJ2-1 | TRBD2 | NA | 17 | TRBV5-1 | CASSLESGSRLYNEQFF | TGCGCCAGCAGCTTGGAAAGCGGGAGCAGACTTTACAATGAGCAGTTCTTC
TRBJ1-3 | TRBD1 | NA | 17 | TRBV4-2 | CASSQEGTGDSGNTIYF | TGTGCCAGCAGCCAAGAGGGGACAGGGGACTCTGGAAACACCATATATTTT
TRBJ1-1 | TRBD1 | NA | 14 | TRBV6-5 | CASNPRGQGTEAFF | TGTGCCAGCAACCCTCGGGGACAGGGGACTGAAGCTTTCTTT
TRBJ1-6 | NA | NA | 14 | TRBV6-5 | CASSYSGGSSPLHF | TGTGCCAGCAGTTACTCGGGGGGGAGCTCACCCCTCCACTTT
TRBJ1-5 | TRBD1 | once | 14 | TRBV28 | CASSSGDRVQPQHF | TGTGCCAGCAGTTCCGGGGACAGGGTTCAGCCCCAGCATTTT
TRBJ2-5 | NA | NA | 16 | TRBV6-2/TRBV6-3 | CASSYSTGIGQETQYF | TGTGCCAGCAGTTACTCGACGGGGATCGGCCAAGAGACCCAGTACTTC
TRBJ2-5 | TRBD2 | NA | 15 | TRBV5-6 | CASSVRLAKKETQYF | TGTGCCAGCAGCGTGCGACTAGCGAAGAAAGAGACCCAGTACTTC
TRBJ1-1 | TRBD1 | NA | 14 | TRBV6-2/TRBV6-3 | CASSRQGENTEAFF | TGTGCCAGCAGTCGACAGGGAGAGAACACTGAAGCTTTCTTT
TRBJ2-7 | TRBD1 | NA | 15 | TRBV7-2 | CASSFYGQGGYEQYF | TGTGCCAGCAGCTTTTATGGACAGGGAGGCTACGAGCAGTACTTC
TRBJ2-1 | TRBD2 | NA | 15 | TRBV2 | CASSDRLAGGNEQFF | TGTGCCAGCAGTGATAGGCTAGCGGGGGGCAATGAGCAGTTCTTC
TRBJ1-6 | NA | once | 16 | TRBV6-5 | CASSYSYDRSNSPLHF | TGTGCCAGCAGTTACTCTTACGACAGAAGCAATTCACCCCTCCACTTT
TRBJ1-4 | NA | NA | 15 | TRBV5-6 | CASSRLGGTNEKLFF | TGTGCCAGCAGCCGTTTGGGGGGAACTAATGAAAAACTGTTTTTT